This TCR beta chain was observed in a study of T cells in Graves' hyperthyroidism and ophthalmopathy. General study results and limits: A median around 6 months before onset, the model predicted ophthalmopathy. Most thyroid-expanded clonotypes above 0.001 were also found in blood.

V lost 0 bases and J lost 7; bases outside the gene matches: 6. In germline, CDR1 is GTSNPN, CDR2 SVGIG (reference sequence). This CDR3 has 14 amino acids. Ten or more counts support this clonotype. Its antigen is undetermined. TCR beta CDR3 regions were amplified from RNA transcripts. HTBI primers were used for first-round RT-PCR of the TCR CDR3. TCRdb re-called the multiplex PCR reads through MiXCR, storing one row per CDR3 protein. The sample lists approximately 320,000 distinct CDR3 sequences, around 17% occurring once. The origin of this receptor is a man aged 30 to 39 with Graves' hyperthyroidism. Sequencing input: blood. The chain carries TRBV30 and TRBJ2-7; 10 positions match TRBD1. The CDR3 region is CAWSVGTGEGEQYF. Here the CDR3 DNA reads TGTGCCTGGAGTGTAGGGACAGGGGAGGGGGAGCAGTACTTC.